A single sample is the source of the 28 T cell receptor beta chains below, sequenced in a study of cytomegalovirus exposure and HLA in healthy donors. The PCR had 60 Vbeta and 13 Jbeta primers. The assay was immunoSEQ multiplex PCR, and TCRdb's table has in-frame clones only and misses some. The repertoire holds over 75,000 clones, roughly 9.4% seen once, with around 4.9% in the top ten. The sample comprised PBMCs. The receptors stem from a man in his fifties in good health and CMV-seropositive.

The gene calls are TRBV6-5 and TRBJ2-2, with 7 bases fitting TRBD2. Germline assignment: CDR1 MNHEY and CDR2 SVGAGI. V dropped 6 bases and J dropped 0; count of bases not matched to a gene: 4. CDR3 length: 15 residues. In nucleotides, the CDR3 is TGTGCCAGCAGACCGGGACTAACGAACACCGGGGAGCTGTTTTTT. Protein sequence: CASRPGLTNTGELFF.

In this sample, this clone turned up many times. V is TRBV5-1 and J is TRBJ2-6; 7 nucleotides agree with TRBD1. The CDR3 consists of 18 residues. V lost 4 bases to trimming and J lost 3 bases; unmatched junction nucleotides: 13. Germline V gives CDR1 SGHRS, CDR2 YFSETQ. The CDR3 DNA reads as TGCGCCAGCAGCCTAGGACAGGTGGCGATCCGTGGGGCCAACGTCCTGACTTTC. Translated: CASSLGQVAIRGANVLTF.

This clone has only a few counts. V and J are TRBV12-5 and TRBJ2-3; 7 bases align to TRBD2. Germline V gene lookup returns CDR1 LGHNT and CDR2 FRNRAP. V trimming: 3 bases; J trimming: 1 base; junction bases outside the gene matches: 10. The CDR3 is made up of 17 amino acids. CDR3 region: CASGFPFSSGGTDTQYF. The DNA of the CDR3 is TGTGCTAGTGGTTTCCCCTTTTCTAGCGGAGGCACAGATACGCAGTATTTT.

This clone was detected a few times. The chain has TRBV30 and TRBJ2-3; TRBD2 aligns across 13 bases. Germline trimming cut 2 bases from V and 6 bases from J; bases unmatched to any gene: 17. This CDR3 comprises 19 residues. Germline-derived CDR1 and CDR2 are GTSNPN and SVGIG (reference sequence). The CDR3 sequence is CAWSKPNTGLAGDADTQYF. The CDR3 DNA reads as TGTGCCTGGAGTAAACCGAACACTGGACTAGCGGGAGACGCGGATACGCAGTATTTT.

The chain uses TRBV29-1 and TRBJ1-5; 9 positions agree with TRBD1. The CDR3 is made up of 12 amino acids. The germline V gene encodes CDR1 SQVTM and CDR2 ANQGSEA. J gave up 5 bases and V 6 bases, and 2 bases lay outside the gene matches. The CDR3 spells CSVRQGDQPQHF. CDR3 coding DNA: TGCAGCGTAAGACAGGGGGATCAGCCCCAGCATTTT.

The CDR3: CSVGQGFTEAFF. CDR3 DNA: TGCAGCGTTGGTCAGGGTTTCACTGAAGCTTTCTTT. The V call is TRBV29-1, the J call TRBJ1-1; weak D call: TRBD1 (5 bases). CDR1 SQVTM and CDR2 ANQGSEA come from the germline V gene. The V end was cut by 4 bases, the J end by 4 bases, with 10 bases between. The CDR3 length is 12 residues.

This clone was counted a few times. The rearrangement uses TRBV16 and TRBJ2-7; weak D call: TRBD1 (6 bases). The length of the CDR3 is 13 residues. Germline-derived CDR1 and CDR2 are KGHSY and FQNENV. Trimming cost V 7 bases and J 3 bases, with 13 bases left between them. The CDR3 sequence: CASNGQNGYEQYF. In DNA, the CDR3 is TGTGCCAGCAACGGACAGAATGGCTACGAGCAGTACTTC.

V gene TRBV5-1 combines with J gene TRBJ2-3, with unresolved D. Germline CDR1 SGHRS, CDR2 YFSETQ. Trimming shortened V by 4 bases and J by 2 bases, and 14 bases separated the two germline ends. This CDR3 is 15 amino acids long. The CDR3 protein is CASSPEWADTDTQYF. The CDR3 DNA is TGCGCCAGCAGCCCTGAATGGGCAGACACAGATACGCAGTATTTT.

The CDR3 sequence: CASSPREGPNEQYF. In nucleotides, the CDR3 is TGTGCCAGCAGTCCCCGGGAGGGCCCCAACGAGCAGTACTTC. The rearrangement uses TRBV6-6 and TRBJ2-7; TRBD2 matches at 8 bases. The CDR3 loop spans 14 amino acids. V dropped 5 bases and J dropped 5; count of bases not matched to a gene: 8. Germline V gene data show CDR1 as MNHNY and CDR2 as SVGAGI (reference sequence).

This clone has a handful of counts. The chain has TRBV6-5 and TRBJ1-1; no definite D call. Trimming took off 0 bases at V and 5 bases at J, with 7 bases between the two ends. The CDR3 has 13 amino acids. Germline-derived CDR1 and CDR2 are MNHEY and SVGAGI. This CDR3 is CASSYSAYTEAFF. DNA of the CDR3: TGTGCCAGCAGTTACTCGGCATATACTGAAGCTTTCTTT.

This clone has a handful of counts. This rearrangement joins TRBV6-5 to TRBJ1-1; 7 nucleotides align to TRBD1. This CDR3 has 12 residues. V shed 5 bases, J shed 8 bases, and the junction held 5 bases outside the gene matches. The V gene's germline CDR1 is MNHEY and CDR2 SVGAGI. The CDR3 nucleotides read TGTGCCAGCAGTATACCGGACAGGGAAGCTTTCTTT. Its protein is CASSIPDREAFF.

The table lists this clone with a few counts. This sequence joins TRBV30 and TRBJ1-3; 9 bases align to TRBD1. This CDR3 has 15 residues. CDR1 and CDR2 (germline): GTSNPN, SVGIG (reference sequence). The V segment lost 3 bases and the J segment 6 bases; nucleotides outside the gene matches: 9. The CDR3 loop reads CAWRLRDREINTIYF. The CDR3, as DNA: TGTGCCTGGAGACTCCGGGACAGGGAAATAAACACCATATATTTT.

This clone was seen a few times. V gene TRBV30 combines with J gene TRBJ2-2; the D is unclear. Germline CDR1 and CDR2: GTSNPN and SVGIG (reference sequence). The CDR3 covers 11 residues. V lost 1 base and J 7 bases, leaving 4 bases between the germline ends. The chain's CDR3 is CAWSAYGELFF. CDR3 in DNA: TGTGCCTGGAGTGCTTACGGGGAGCTGTTTTTT.

The chain combines TRBV19 with TRBJ1-1; TRBD1 matches 9 bases. Germline-derived CDR1 and CDR2 are LNHDA and SQIVND (reference sequence). J gave up 1 base and V 3 bases, and 0 bases lay outside the gene matches. This CDR3 is 14 amino acids long. CDR3 in amino acids: CASSMGQGNTEAFF. CDR3 DNA sequence: TGTGCCAGTAGTATGGGACAGGGGAACACTGAAGCTTTCTTT.

The chain is built from TRBV19 and TRBJ2-2; perhaps TRBD2 as D (5 bases). This CDR3 has 15 residues. CDR1 is LNHDA, CDR2 SQIVND, per germline (reference sequence). V dropped 1 base and J dropped 4 bases, with 10 bases sitting between them. The CDR3 loop reads CASSIGGRGTGELFF. Here the CDR3 DNA reads TGTGCCAGTAGTATAGGTGGGAGAGGCACCGGGGAGCTGTTTTTT.

This clone was detected only a few times. The gene calls are TRBV18 and TRBJ1-5, with TRBD1 identical over 10 bases. Germline assignment: CDR1 KGHSH and CDR2 LQKENI. The CDR3 runs to 18 residues. J was trimmed by 0 bases and V by 3 bases; bases with no gene match: 8. The CDR3 spells CASSPGTGVVYSNQPQHF. The CDR3 nucleotides read TGTGCCAGCTCACCCGGGACAGGGGTGGTCTATAGCAATCAGCCCCAGCATTTT. Drawing the rest from reference TRBV18 and TRBJ1-5, the complete variable domain is NAGVMQNPRHLVRRRGQEARLRCSPMKGHSHVYWYRQLPEEGLKFMVYLQKENIIDESGMPKERFSAEFPKEGPSILRIQQVVRGDSAAYFCASSPGTGVVYSNQPQHFGDGTRLSIL.

This chain connects TRBV19 to TRBJ2-1; TRBD2 is a possible D gene (6 bases). With 8 bases removed from V and 4 bases from J, the gap between germline ends came to 9 bases. The CDR3 is 12 residues long. In germline, CDR1 is LNHDA, CDR2 SQIVND (reference sequence). CDR3 sequence: CASLSGYNEQFF. CDR3 in DNA: TGTGCCAGTCTTAGCGGATACAATGAGCAGTTCTTC. Based on the CDR3 plus reference TRBV19 and TRBJ2-1, the full variable domain is DGGITQSPKYLFRKEGQNVTLSCEQNLNHDAMYWYRQDPGQGLRLIYYSQIVNDFQKGDIAEGYSVSREKKESFPLTVTSAQKNPTAFYLCASLSGYNEQFFGPGTRLTVL.

This clone was seen a few times. The gene calls are TRBV30 and TRBJ1-3; TRBD1 agrees at 11 bases. In germline, CDR1 is GTSNPN, CDR2 SVGIG (reference sequence). There are 17 residues in the CDR3. The junction had 13 bases not matched to a gene; V was cut back by 7 bases and J by 2 bases. CDR3: CALDSGQGASPGNTIYF. CDR3 DNA: TGTGCCTTGGACTCCGGACAGGGGGCTTCTCCTGGAAACACCATATATTTT.

The chain combines TRBV10-3 with TRBJ1-1, with D possibly being TRBD1 (5 bases). V was pared by 3 bases and J by 4 bases, with 9 bases between. From germline, CDR1 is ENHRY and CDR2 SYGVKD. This CDR3 region has 13 residues. The CDR3 coding sequence is TGTGCCATCAGTGACAGGGTGGGCACTGAAGCTTTCTTT. Its protein product is CAISDRVGTEAFF.

Only a few counts were recorded for this clone. The junction departs from the called germline gene at one end, perhaps through a read error. The rearrangement uses TRBV7-7 and TRBJ2-3; 14 bases align to TRBD2. This CDR3 has 18 residues. Looked up from germline, CDR1 is SSHAT and CDR2 is FNYEAQ (reference sequence). In DNA, the CDR3 is TGTGCTAGCAGCGCGGGACTAGCGGGAGCTCCATCGAAAGATACGCAGTATTTT. The encoded protein is CASSAGLAGAPSKDTQYF.

The chain links TRBV15 to TRBJ1-6; D possibly corresponds to TRBD1 (6 bases). This CDR3 contains 16 residues. CDR1 and CDR2 from the germline V gene are LNHNV and YYDKDF (reference sequence). Trimming took 0 bases from V and 5 from J, leaving 11 bases between them. For the CDR3, the DNA is TGTGCCACCAGCAGAGATGAGCCAGGGGATAATTCACCCCTCCACTTT. As protein: CATSRDEPGDNSPLHF.

This clone was detected only a few times. The rearrangement joins TRBV2 to TRBJ2-7, with 7 bases fitting TRBD2. V gave up 7 bases and J gave up 0 bases; unmatched junction bases: 3. The CDR3 sequence is 13 residues long. Germline-derived CDR1 and CDR2 are SNHLY and FYNNEI. The DNA for the CDR3 is TGTGCCAGCATGCGGGAGAGCTCCTACGAGCAGTACTTC. Residues: CASMRESSYEQYF.

The chain links TRBV2 to TRBJ1-5; D is unclear. The CDR3 extends over 13 amino acids. Trimming stripped 6 bases from V and 0 bases from J, with 6 bases between. CDR1 and CDR2 from the germline V gene are SNHLY and FYNNEI. CDR3 sequence: CASRRDSNQPQHF. CDR3 sequence (DNA): TGTGCCAGCAGGAGAGATAGCAATCAGCCCCAGCATTTT.

The gene calls are TRBV11-2 and TRBJ2-7, with TRBD1 identical over 10 bases. The CDR3 runs 14 residues. From germline, CDR1 is SGHAT and CDR2 FQNNGV. Losses at the gene ends were 4 bases for V and 5 bases for J; bases not matched to a gene: 5. CDR3 protein: CASSWDRGGHEQYF. CDR3 nucleotides: TGTGCCAGCAGCTGGGACAGGGGAGGCCACGAGCAGTACTTC.

The CDR3 spells CASSQTLAGTDTQYF. The CDR3, as DNA: TGCGCCAGCAGCCAAACACTAGCGGGAACAGATACGCAGTATTTT. The chain recombines TRBV4-1 with TRBJ2-3; 10 nucleotides line up with TRBD2. Germline V gene lookup returns CDR1 MGHRA and CDR2 YSYEKL. The CDR3 covers 15 residues. The trim removed 2 bases at V and 3 bases at J, leaving 2 bases unmatched.

This clone was counted only a few times. V and J are TRBV7-8 and TRBJ1-4; D perhaps matches TRBD1 (6 bases). Germline V CDR1 and CDR2: SGHVS, FQNEAQ. The CDR3 contains 19 residues. Deletions cut 1 base from V and 3 bases from J, with 21 bases between. As DNA, the CDR3 is TGTGCCAGCAGCTTAGTTCCAGGACAGCGGTCAACCGCTAATGAAAAACTGTTTTTT. Translating gives CASSLVPGQRSTANEKLFF.

Only a few counts were recorded for this clone. The chain employs TRBV6-5 and TRBJ1-1; D uncertain. There are 13 residues in the CDR3. V was shortened by 2 bases and J by 8 bases, with 12 bases between the two germline ends. Germline CDR1 is MNHEY and CDR2 is SVGAGI. In DNA form, the CDR3 reads TGTGCCAGCAGTTACCCGTGGGGAGGGGAAGCTTTCTTT. Its protein is CASSYPWGGEAFF.

The J gene is TRBJ2-7, the V gene TRBV2; TRBD1 aligns across 7 bases. J gave up 7 bases and V 6 bases, and 6 bases lay outside the gene matches. CDR3 size: 12 residues. The germline V gene encodes CDR1 SNHLY and CDR2 FYNNEI. The CDR3 loop is CASRLQGWEQYF. The DNA of the CDR3 is TGTGCCAGCAGACTACAGGGGTGGGAGCAGTACTTC.